These T cell receptor beta chains were read from a single sample in a study of cytomegalovirus exposure and HLA in healthy donors. TCRdb's copy holds only in-frame clones and misses some; the assay was immunoSEQ multiplex PCR. The sample records some 350,000 clones, around 87% being singletons. Sequencing used PBMCs. These TCRs come from a woman in her twenties or thirties in good health and CMV-seropositive. CDR3s include the opening cysteine and the closing phenylalanine or tryptophan. Size values are once, few and many counts, or a class for expanded clones, and some rows have none.

J gene,clone size,V gene,CDR3 protein
TRBJ2-6,.,TRBV13,CASSLVPGTGGSGANVLTF
TRBJ1-4,.,TRBV6-5,CASSYRGGGEKLFF
TRBJ2-4,.,TRBV27,CASSFEGGMVKNIQYF
TRBJ1-4,.,TRBV6-5,CASRSTGAGEKLFF
TRBJ2-7,.,TRBV28,CASRQGDLTNYEQYF
TRBJ1-6,.,TRBV25-1,CASSDDQGAGSPLHF
TRBJ2-3,.,TRBV27,CASSLRGLGTDTQYF
TRBJ2-7,.,TRBV7-2,CASSLIGGASEQYF
TRBJ2-5,.,TRBV7-7,CASSFDSISGGTQYF
TRBJ1-1,.,TRBV15,CATSRGDREVAAFF
TRBJ2-5,.,TRBV5-1,CASSSTPTGGETQYF
TRBJ1-2,.,TRBV2,CASDDRASFYGYTF
TRBJ1-4,.,TRBV29-1,CSGQTGANEKLFF
TRBJ2-5,few,TRBV5-1,CASRQTGKGGETQYF
TRBJ1-5,.,TRBV19,CASSMLGGVSNQPQHF
TRBJ1-2,.,TRBV5-4,CASSPEPGQMRYGYTF
TRBJ2-1,few,TRBV18,CASSRGNEQFF
TRBJ2-7,.,TRBV5-1,CASSFRTGGYEQYF
TRBJ2-7,.,TRBV7-2,CASSNGQGAGEQYF
TRBJ1-2,.,TRBV27,CASSLYGRAGAFYYGYTF
TRBJ1-2,.,TRBV2,CASRGKYGYTF
TRBJ1-4,.,TRBV2,CASSDRIADNEKLFF
TRBJ1-1,.,TRBV7-6,CASSTVGRHTEAFF
TRBJ1-1,.,TRBV5-1,CASSYTGFSEAFF
TRBJ1-4,.,TRBV29-1,CSVEGEKLFF
TRBJ2-5,few,TRBV4-2,CASSGGASGGTETQYF
TRBJ1-4,once,TRBV5-1,CASSVQGSTNEKLFF
TRBJ1-4,.,TRBV29-1,CSVELTGSNEKLFF
TRBJ2-5,.,TRBV7-2,CASSVLGGTQYF
TRBJ1-1,.,TRBV29-1,CSVLTGTPSPEAFF
TRBJ1-1,.,TRBV5-4,CASSLESPMNTEAFF
TRBJ2-7,.,TRBV27,CASRRTGNYEQYF
TRBJ2-3,.,TRBV15,CATSLSGNTQYF
TRBJ1-1,few,TRBV18,CASSPSTGYTEAFF
TRBJ1-1,.,TRBV18,CASSQGLGTEAFF
TRBJ1-2,few,TRBV7-6,CASSLVSPGTGDHGYTF
TRBJ2-3,.,TRBV6-1,CASSEPGLQFADTQYF
TRBJ2-5,.,TRBV5-1,CASSLNRYQETQYF
TRBJ1-5,.,TRBV6-1,CASRPGTQNQPQHF
TRBJ2-7,.,TRBV5-6,CASSKTGHEQYF
TRBJ1-1,.,TRBV4-2,CASSQLLGGDYQGTEAFF
TRBJ1-1,.,TRBV14,CASSQKLLPTEAFF
TRBJ2-7,.,TRBV7-2,CASSLVLRGGQTYEQYF
TRBJ1-5,.,TRBV5-8,CASRLTGYNQPQHF
TRBJ2-3,.,TRBV14,CASSQDRGTSPDTQYF